The 10 T cell receptor beta chains given below trace back to one sample, sequenced in a study of OX40 agonist ivuxolimab in advanced cancers. Produced via immunoSEQ multiplex PCR; TCRdb's table is partial and in-frame only. Among tens of thousands of clones listed, around 90% were seen once. The sample in question was CD4+ or CD8+ T cells sorted from blood, obtained in a trial of the OX40 agonist ivuxolimab. Receptors originate from an adult with an advanced solid tumor such as melanoma, head and neck, liver or kidney cancer.

J is TRBJ2-2 and V is TRBV7-2; no clear D gene. Germline CDR1 is SGHTA and CDR2 is FQGNSA. V was shortened by 2 bases and J by 0 bases, with 13 bases between the two germline ends. This CDR3 has 17 residues. CDR3 DNA: TGTGCCAGCAGCTTAATCTTACCAAACGCGAACACCGGGGAGCTGTTTTTT. Residues: CASSLILPNANTGELFF.

This sequence joins TRBV11-2 and TRBJ2-3, with 7 bases matching TRBD2. The CDR3 sequence is 14 residues long. The trim removed 9 bases at V and 0 bases at J, leaving 6 bases unmatched. Per the germline V gene, CDR1 is SGHAT and CDR2 is FQNNGV. The CDR3 region has the DNA TGTGCCAGTAACCCTAGCGGCAGCACAGATACGCAGTATTTT. Translating it yields CASNPSGSTDTQYF.

The chain is built from TRBV18 and TRBJ2-5; 9 nucleotides line up with TRBD2. The CDR3 has 15 residues. Germline V CDR1 and CDR2: KGHSH, LQKENI. The V and J ends lost 6 bases and 5 bases, in that order; junction bases with no gene match: 10. CDR3 region: CASSLQRGASETQYF. DNA for the CDR3: TGTGCCAGCTCCCTACAGCGGGGGGCGAGTGAGACCCAGTACTTC.

The J gene is TRBJ2-5, the V gene TRBV11-3; TRBD1 matches 10 bases. The DNA end is a closer match to TRBJ2-7, so the J assignment may be wrong. Germline loops: CDR1 SGHNT, CDR2 YENEEA. There are 15 residues in the CDR3. The CDR3 sequence is CASSSPTGGWYEQYF. The CDR3 DNA reads as TGTGCCAGCAGCTCGCCGACAGGGGGCTGGTACGAGCAGTACTTC.

This chain connects TRBV7-3 to TRBJ1-1; D remains unclear. Germline CDR1 SGHTA, CDR2 FQGTGA. The CDR3 is 13 amino acids. Trimming stripped 2 bases from V and 2 bases from J, with 6 bases between. In DNA form, the CDR3 reads TGTGCCAGCAGCTTAGATGTAAACACTGAAGCTTTCTTT. Protein: CASSLDVNTEAFF.

V gene TRBV6-1 combines with J gene TRBJ1-1; D remains ambiguous. Germline assignment: CDR1 MNHNS and CDR2 SASEGT. Deletions cut 7 bases from V and 1 base from J, with 7 bases between. The CDR3 has 12 residues. CDR3 region: CASKGGNTEAFF. The CDR3 DNA sequence: TGTGCCAGCAAGGGTGGGAACACTGAAGCTTTCTTT.

In this sample, this clone turned up once. The chain has TRBV7-4 and TRBJ1-4; D not certain. Germline V gives CDR1 SGHVT, CDR2 SQSDAQ. This CDR3 is 16 amino acids long. The ends were cut back, 4 bases at V and 7 bases at J, with 19 bases in the middle. The CDR3 DNA sequence: TGTGCCAGCAGCTACACCCCCAAAGGAGCTGGTGAAAAACTGTTTTTT. It yields the protein CASSYTPKGAGEKLFF.

The count of this clone is one. V is TRBV5-6 and J is TRBJ1-2, with a weak D call TRBD1 (5 bases). The CDR3 totals 14 residues. The V gene lost 4 bases and the J gene lost 5 bases, with 15 bases spanning the gap. Germline V gene sequence: CDR1 SGHDT, CDR2 YYEEEE. CDR3 amino acids: CASSVAGGNYGYTF. The DNA for the CDR3 is TGTGCCAGCAGCGTCGCCGGGGGGAATTATGGCTACACCTTC.

The CDR3 nucleotides read TGTGCCAGCAGTGAATTTGTAGCGGGGGGGTATGAGACCCAGTACTTC. As protein: CASSEFVAGGYETQYF. The V call is TRBV25-1, the J call TRBJ2-5; 11 bases are a match to TRBD2. Germline V gene data show CDR1 as MGHDK and CDR2 as SYGVNS. The CDR3 sequence is 16 residues long. V shed 1 base and J 5 bases; nucleotides not matched to a gene: 6.

The chain has TRBV5-1 and TRBJ1-1; a possible D gene is TRBD1 (5 bases). The ends were cut back, 4 bases at V and 0 bases at J, with 19 bases in the middle. CDR3 size: 17 residues. CDR1 and CDR2 from the germline V gene are SGHRS and YFSETQ. The CDR3 DNA is TGCGCCAGCAGCCCGGGGTCCTCAGGGCTGCTGAACACTGAAGCTTTCTTT. It translates to CASSPGSSGLLNTEAFF.